A single sample is the source of the 29 T cell receptor beta chains below, sequenced in a study of T cells expressing NK-cell markers. TCRdb processed the 5' RACE reads again and assigns one entry to each CDR3 protein, with no DNA. The listing contains some 190,000 distinct CDR3 sequences. The specimen was blood T cells: a sorted CD56 or NKG2C T cell subset, CD4+ or CD8+ T cells, or bulk PBMC T cells (not recorded which). These receptors all stem from a man between 18 and 69 years old in good health.

V and J are TRBV4-1 and TRBJ1-2. Germline CDR1 MGHRA, CDR2 YSYEKL. This CDR3 has 15 residues. Here the CDR3 reads CASSQEAATNYGYTF.

The gene calls are TRBV27 and TRBJ2-5; TCRdb's assignment of TRBD2 cannot be checked, as there is no DNA. CDR3 length: 14 amino acids. Germline CDR1 MNHEY, CDR2 SMNVEV (reference sequence). CDR3 protein: CASTDRAGGETQYF.

The CDR3: CASRTGGNQPQHF. This chain connects TRBV27 to TRBJ1-5. This CDR3 spans 13 amino acids. Per germline, CDR1 MNHEY and CDR2 SMNVEV (reference sequence).

The chain employs TRBV28 and TRBJ2-2; the D call from TCRdb, TRBD1, cannot be confirmed without DNA. The CDR3 extends over 15 amino acids. Germline assignment: CDR1 MDHEN and CDR2 SYDVKM. The CDR3 loop reads CASSSRTANTGELFF.

The chain is built from TRBV3-1 and TRBJ2-3. This CDR3 has 16 amino acids. The germline V gene has CDR1 LGHDT and CDR2 YNNKEL (reference sequence). CDR3 sequence: CASSQDLGFNTDTQYF.

V and J are TRBV21-1 and TRBJ2-3; absent DNA, TCRdb's TRBD1 call cannot be checked. TRBV21-1 is shown as a pseudogene. This CDR3 is built from 15 residues. The CDR3 here is CASSKERSGDDTQYF.

The chain has TRBV29-1 and TRBJ1-1; TCRdb's D call, TRBD1, is unchecked because there is no DNA. Looked up from germline, CDR1 is SQVTM and CDR2 is ANQGSEA. The CDR3 extends over 13 amino acids. CDR3: CSVDLQGNTEAFF.

The V call is TRBV7-9, the J call TRBJ2-5. In germline, CDR1 is SEHNR, CDR2 FQNEAQ (reference sequence). The CDR3 contains 12 residues. The chain's CDR3 is CASRTAQETQYF.

The chain joins TRBV6-2 or TRBV6-3 to TRBJ2-3; TCRdb's assignment of TRBD2 cannot be checked, as there is no DNA. Germline loops: CDR1 MNHEY, CDR2 SVGEGT. This CDR3 is built from 17 residues. CDR3: CASSYADRAGGSDTQYF.

The chain recombines TRBV7-8 with TRBJ2-3. The CDR3 is made up of 16 amino acids. Germline V CDR1 and CDR2: SGHVS, FQNEAQ. This CDR3 reads CASSLALAGGTDTQYF.

The chain links TRBV10-3 to TRBJ2-7. The germline V gene has CDR1 ENHRY and CDR2 SYGVKD. The CDR3 is 15 residues long. CDR3 sequence: CAISDVRTVLDEQYF.

The J gene is TRBJ2-3, the V gene TRBV12-3 or TRBV12-4; TCRdb picks TRBD1, but there is no DNA to check that call. This CDR3 comprises 12 residues. The CDR3 sequence: CASSQGEDTQYF.

The chain is built from TRBV19 and TRBJ2-5; the TCRdb call, TRBD2, lacks DNA for checking. Germline V gene data show CDR1 as LNHDA and CDR2 as SQIVND (reference sequence). This CDR3 contains 18 residues. The CDR3 loop reads CASSNFFPPGLESETQYF.

The genes are TRBV29-1 and TRBJ2-5; the D gene TCRdb calls, TRBD1, cannot be checked with no DNA. The germline V gene encodes CDR1 SQVTM and CDR2 ANQGSEA. The CDR3 has 14 residues. CDR3 sequence: CSVLDGGAWETQYF.

V usage is TRBV5-5 and J usage is TRBJ2-1; TCRdb calls TRBD2, which cannot be checked without DNA. CDR1 is SGHKS, CDR2 YYEKEE, per germline (reference sequence). CDR3 length: 16 residues. The CDR3 loop reads CASSSHRPGPYIEQFF.

V gene TRBV11-2 combines with J gene TRBJ2-5. Germline lookup yields CDR1 SGHAT and CDR2 FQNNGV. This CDR3 region has 14 residues. The CDR3 spells CASSNRQNQETQYF.

V and J are TRBV2 and TRBJ2-7; the TCRdb D gene call, TRBD2, has no DNA to confirm it. Germline V CDR1 and CDR2: SNHLY, FYNNEI. This CDR3 comprises 18 residues. The CDR3 sequence: CASRKESARVIGIYEQYF.

The chain has TRBV4-2 and TRBJ2-7; checking the TCRdb D call of TRBD1 is not possible without DNA. Per the germline V gene, CDR1 is LGHNA and CDR2 is YNFKEQ. This CDR3 is built from 15 residues. CDR3 loop: CASSQAGTVSYEQYF.

V and J are TRBV6-4 and TRBJ1-2; TCRdb's D gene call, TRBD1, goes unchecked for lack of DNA. There are 15 residues in the CDR3. Germline CDR1 MRHNA, CDR2 SNTAGT. This CDR3 reads CASSDSTGGGYGYTF.

CDR3 amino acids: CASSILASTDTQYF. The chain joins TRBV9 to TRBJ2-3. The CDR3 loop spans 14 amino acids. Germline assignment: CDR1 SGDLS and CDR2 YYNGEE.

The V call is TRBV4-2, the J call TRBJ2-7; with no DNA, the TCRdb D assignment of TRBD1 cannot be verified. There are 18 residues in the CDR3. Germline V gives CDR1 LGHNA, CDR2 YNFKEQ. CDR3 protein: CASSQEGTNSYSSYEQYF.

The V gene is TRBV13, the J gene TRBJ2-1; TCRdb names TRBD2, which stays unverified in the absence of DNA. The CDR3 is 17 residues long. Looked up from germline, CDR1 is PRHDT and CDR2 is FYEKMQ (reference sequence). CDR3 residues: CASSSPGLAGGRYEQFF.

The chain has TRBV7-8 and TRBJ2-3. CDR1 and CDR2 (germline): SGHVS, FQNEAQ. The CDR3 sequence is 15 residues long. This CDR3 reads CASSLSQANTDTQYF.

The chain carries TRBV12-3 or TRBV12-4 and TRBJ2-3; TCRdb's assignment of TRBD1 cannot be checked, as there is no DNA. CDR3 size: 17 residues. This CDR3 reads CASSLEAWTTSTDTQYF.

The CDR3 reads CASSTAGQAEAFF. This chain uses TRBV19 with TRBJ1-1; the TCRdb call, TRBD1, lacks DNA for checking. Germline CDR1 LNHDA, CDR2 SQIVND (reference sequence). CDR3 length equals 13 residues.

The chain links TRBV3-1 to TRBJ2-1. Germline V gene sequence: CDR1 LGHDT, CDR2 YNNKEL (reference sequence). The CDR3 has 17 amino acids. The CDR3: CASSQGRREFSYNEQFF.

V gene TRBV12-3 or TRBV12-4 combines with J gene TRBJ1-2. The CDR3 contains 15 residues. CDR3 in amino acids: CASSLGTPSNYGYTF.

The rearrangement uses TRBV20-1 and TRBJ2-7. The CDR3 runs 14 residues. Looked up from germline, CDR1 is DFQATT and CDR2 is SNEGSKA (reference sequence). The CDR3 protein is CSARSPSSSYEQYF.

The V call is TRBV27, the J call TRBJ1-4. CDR1 is MNHEY and CDR2 is SMNVEV in the germline V gene (reference sequence). The CDR3 is 13 residues long. The CDR3 sequence is CASSFGQPEKLFF.